This passage covers 23 T cell receptor beta chains from one sample sequenced in a study of T cell responses to AZD1222 COVID-19 vaccine. Clones were sequenced by immunoSEQ multiplex PCR, and TCRdb holds only the in-frame ones, with some missing. The sample has 110,000 or so clones; 89% are singletons. The source material was peripheral blood, sampled 28 days after the second AZD1222 dose. The receptors shown here come from an adult who received the AZD1222 COVID-19 vaccine.

The V call is TRBV13, the J call TRBJ1-3, with D perhaps TRBD1 (5 bases). V dropped 6 bases and J dropped 4 bases, with 16 bases sitting between them. The CDR3 is 15 residues long. Germline CDR1 reads PRHDT; CDR2 reads FYEKMQ (reference sequence). In DNA form, the CDR3 reads TGTGCCAGCAGGTTGCCCGGGGCGCAAGGAAACACCATATATTTT. Amino acids: CASRLPGAQGNTIYF.

Here the CDR3 DNA reads TGTGCCAGCAGCTTAGAGAGCAATCAGCCCCAGCATTTT. Protein: CASSLESNQPQHF. This chain joins TRBV7-9 and TRBJ1-5; D remains ambiguous. CDR3 length: 13 amino acids. The germline gives CDR1 SEHNR, CDR2 FQNEAQ (reference sequence). V lost 1 base to trimming and J lost 1 base, with 2 bases between them.

This chain uses TRBV27 with TRBJ1-6; D gene ambiguous. In germline, CDR1 is MNHEY, CDR2 SMNVEV (reference sequence). The CDR3 runs 15 residues. Trimming stripped 3 bases from V and 2 bases from J, with 8 bases between. CDR3 bases: TGTGCCAGCAGTTTCGAGGGCCCCTATAATTCACCCCTCCACTTT. It encodes CASSFEGPYNSPLHF.

This clone was seen only once. The chain carries TRBV2 and TRBJ1-3; the match to TRBD1 covers 9 bases. V gave up 6 bases and J gave up 4 bases; unmatched junction bases: 7. The CDR3 runs to 15 residues. Germline assignment: CDR1 SNHLY and CDR2 FYNNEI. The CDR3, as DNA: TGTGCCAGCAGCATACAGGGGGCTGGCGGAAACACCATATATTTT. Translated: CASSIQGAGGNTIYF.

This chain connects TRBV10-3 to TRBJ1-2; no clear D gene. The CDR3 is 15 residues long. CDR1 and CDR2 from the germline V gene are ENHRY and SYGVKD. The germline V and J ends were trimmed by 3 bases and 4 bases, with 15 bases remaining between them. The CDR3 DNA reads as TGTGCCATCAGTGACCCGAATTTGGGGTTCTATGGCTACACCTTC. Translation gives CAISDPNLGFYGYTF.

This rearrangement joins TRBV4-1 to TRBJ1-1, with TRBD1 identical over 7 bases. CDR3 length: 14 amino acids. CDR1 is MGHRA, CDR2 YSYEKL, per germline. The trim removed 6 bases at V and 4 bases at J, leaving 8 bases unmatched. This CDR3 reads CASRRPTGSTEAFF. CDR3 coding DNA: TGCGCCAGCAGACGTCCGACAGGGAGCACTGAAGCTTTCTTT.

The chain recombines TRBV27 with TRBJ1-4; D gene unclear. V gave up 0 bases and J gave up 3 bases, with 8 bases separating them. CDR1 MNHEY and CDR2 SMNVEV come from the germline V gene (reference sequence). CDR3 length: 15 residues. CDR3 sequence: CASSLSPTPNEKLFF. CDR3 in DNA: TGTGCCAGCAGTTTATCGCCGACACCTAATGAAAAACTGTTTTTT.

The chain employs TRBV3-1 (or the pseudogene TRBV3-2) and TRBJ2-3, with TRBD1 matching 8 bases. This CDR3 is built from 15 residues. The V gene end was trimmed by 4 bases and the J gene end by 2 bases; junction bases not matched to a gene: 5. Germline CDR1 and CDR2: LGHDT and YNNKEL (reference sequence). The CDR3 DNA reads TGTGCCAGCAGCCCCCAGGGGGCTTTCACAGATACGCAGTATTTT. Residues: CASSPQGAFTDTQYF.

This chain joins TRBV10-3 and TRBJ1-6; D uncertain. Germline assignment: CDR1 ENHRY and CDR2 SYGVKD. CDR3 length: 15 residues. V dropped 0 bases and J dropped 7 bases, with 10 bases sitting between them. In nucleotides, the CDR3 is TGTGCCATCAGTGAGTCATCCGTGACCAATTCACCCCTCCACTTT. As protein: CAISESSVTNSPLHF.

The rearrangement links TRBV27 to TRBJ1-2, with 7 bases lining up with TRBD1. The CDR3 is 13 residues long. Trimming took 3 bases from V and 4 from J; bases not matched to a gene: 2. CDR1 MNHEY and CDR2 SMNVEV come from the germline V gene (reference sequence). The DNA of the CDR3 is TGTGCCAGCAGTTTTGGGACAGCCTATGGCTACACCTTC. Translating it yields CASSFGTAYGYTF.

V usage is TRBV27 and J usage is TRBJ1-5, with unresolved D. CDR1 and CDR2 (germline): MNHEY, SMNVEV (reference sequence). V lost 2 bases and J 7 bases, leaving 9 bases between the germline ends. There are 13 residues in the CDR3. CDR3 sequence (DNA): TGTGCCAGCAGTTTAGCCAGGTTCCAGCCCCAGCATTTT. This sequence encodes CASSLARFQPQHF.

V gene TRBV6-1 combines with J gene TRBJ2-5, with a weak D call TRBD2 (6 bases). The ends were cut back, 1 base at V and 2 bases at J, with 14 bases in the middle. CDR1 is MNHNS, CDR2 SASEGT, per germline. The length of the CDR3 is 16 residues. The CDR3 here is CASSEGPMAGQETQYF. For the CDR3, the DNA is TGTGCCAGCAGTGAAGGCCCAATGGCGGGGCAAGAGACCCAGTACTTC.

V gene TRBV9 combines with J gene TRBJ1-1; D remains unclear. The CDR3 sequence is 13 residues long. Germline V CDR1 and CDR2: SGDLS, YYNGEE. V shed 4 bases and J shed 0 bases, with 7 bases lying between them. CDR3 protein: CASSPGVNTEAFF. In DNA form, the CDR3 reads TGTGCCAGCAGCCCCGGGGTGAACACTGAAGCTTTCTTT.

Written as DNA, the CDR3 is TGTGCCAGCAGTGAATCCTCCCGTCAGCCCCAGCATTTT. This codes for CASSESSRQPQHF. This chain connects TRBV6-1 to TRBJ1-5; D gene uncertain. CDR1 is MNHNS and CDR2 is SASEGT in the germline V gene. This CDR3 has 13 amino acids. V was pared by 2 bases and J by 6 bases, with 8 bases between.

Written as DNA, the CDR3 is TGTGCCAGCAGCTTAGTGCCCACGGCAGTCACAGATACGCAGTATTTT. Translated: CASSLVPTAVTDTQYF. This sequence joins TRBV11-2 and TRBJ2-3; D uncertain. Trimming took off 1 base at V and 2 bases at J, with 13 bases between the two ends. Germline CDR1 and CDR2: SGHAT and FQNNGV. This CDR3 contains 16 residues.

The chain combines TRBV20-1 with TRBJ2-1; no clear D gene. The germline CDR1 and CDR2 sequences are DFQATT and SNEGSKA (reference sequence). V was shortened by 1 base and J by 8 bases, with 6 bases between the two germline ends. The CDR3 length is 11 residues. Here the CDR3 DNA reads TGCAGTGCTAGAGTATGGGATGAGCAGTTCTTC. It specifies CSARVWDEQFF.

The chain couples TRBV3-1 (or the pseudogene TRBV3-2) to TRBJ2-7; TRBD1 might be the D (5 bases). Trimming took off 0 bases at V and 3 bases at J, with 12 bases between the two ends. Germline assignment: CDR1 LGHDT and CDR2 YNNKEL (reference sequence). The CDR3 extends over 15 amino acids. This CDR3 reads CASSQEDGQNYEQYF. DNA of the CDR3: TGTGCCAGCAGCCAAGAGGACGGACAAAACTACGAGCAGTACTTC.

The gene calls are TRBV2 and TRBJ2-5, with 15 bases lining up with TRBD2. This CDR3 comprises 16 residues. CDR1 is SNHLY and CDR2 is FYNNEI in the germline V gene. The V gene end was trimmed by 4 bases and the J gene end by 4 bases; junction bases not matched to a gene: 4. This chain's CDR3 is CASSGRTSGRGETQYF. DNA for the CDR3: TGTGCCAGCAGTGGACGGACTAGCGGGAGGGGAGAGACCCAGTACTTC.

This CDR3 is CASSSPSGSVYEQYF. CDR3 DNA sequence: TGTGCCAGCAGTTCCCCTAGCGGGAGTGTCTACGAGCAGTACTTC. The rearrangement joins TRBV28 to TRBJ2-7; 10 nucleotides agree with TRBD2. V shed 4 bases and J 3 bases; nucleotides not matched to a gene: 6. The V gene's germline CDR1 is MDHEN and CDR2 SYDVKM. The CDR3 contains 15 residues.

This clone came up once. V gene TRBV7-2 combines with J gene TRBJ2-7, with no clear D. The CDR3 spans 15 residues. Trimming removed 3 bases at V and 0 bases at J, with 12 bases between. CDR1 is SGHTA, CDR2 FQGNSA, per germline. CDR3 nucleotides: TGTGCCAGCAGCTTTTTTTTAGGGCCCTCCTACGAGCAGTACTTC. This sequence encodes CASSFFLGPSYEQYF.

The chain couples TRBV30 to TRBJ1-1; D unclear. The CDR3 is 13 residues long. The V gene's germline CDR1 is GTSNPN and CDR2 SVGIG (reference sequence). Trimming stripped 4 bases from V and 6 bases from J, with 15 bases between. DNA of the CDR3: TGTGCCTGGAATCCGGGTTTAAGCGCTGAAGCTTTCTTT. It yields the protein CAWNPGLSAEAFF.

This clone turned up a few times. The J gene is TRBJ1-2, the V gene TRBV19; possible D gene TRBD1, 6 bases. Looked up from germline, CDR1 is LNHDA and CDR2 is SQIVND (reference sequence). V was cut by 6 bases and J by 3 bases, with 23 bases left in between. This CDR3 is 17 amino acids long. CDR3: CASSLGGRGKRDYGYTF. The CDR3 DNA sequence: TGTGCCAGTAGCCTCGGGGGGAGGGGGAAGCGCGACTATGGCTACACCTTC.

The chain employs TRBV23-1 and TRBJ2-3; 11 positions agree with TRBD2. TRBV23-1 is assigned to the ORF class and has an uncertain function. CDR3 length equals 20 residues. Trimming cost V 8 bases and J 8 bases; bases outside gene matches: 27. The CDR3: CASFRGAGRTSGSGLGTQYF. The CDR3 DNA sequence: TGCGCCAGCTTTAGGGGGGCAGGACGAACTAGCGGGAGTGGATTGGGTACGCAGTATTTT.